This paragraph reports one TCR beta chain. What antigen it recognizes has not been identified. These data come from a study of cytomegalovirus exposure and HLA in healthy donors (dated by TCRdb to about 2017). As for the study more broadly: According to an earlier analysis of 587 of the donors, some 170 million T cells yielded over 90 million unique TCR beta sequences and about 300 Gb of sequence data. Roughly 300 gigabases of sequencing data and 70 million to 100 million unique TCR sequences were included in an early release covering 550 to 650 HLA-typed donors. Of the roughly 400 genotyped donors, 65% to 90% were placed in the genetic ancestry cluster associated with self-reported Caucasian donors. The study aimed to test whether cataloging public T cell receptors could reveal signatures of past pathogen exposure. The T cell repertoires of roughly 660 subjects were profiled by immunosequencing and related to cytomegalovirus serostatus. In addition to the first cohort of several hundred subjects, a separate validation cohort of 130 or so different subjects was used. To predict cytomegalovirus infection status, the study combined high-throughput TCR immunosequencing, statistical association of individual TCRs with disease status, and machine learning. To study patterns of TCR occurrence, a later analysis re-analyzed previously published TCR beta repertoires from under 750 donors and added high-resolution HLA genotyping. Rather than drawing on any new phenotypic data, the later analysis identified candidate immune exposures from TCR beta sequences and the way those sequences occurred across donors. An earlier analysis of around 580 of the donors used high-throughput TCR beta sequencing to judge whether each TCR beta V gene segment behaved as functional or pseudogenic. Alongside the repertoire data, information on donor age, sex, ethnicity and CMV serostatus was compiled. A later genetic analysis took genome-wide SNP genotypes for about 65% of the roughly 670 donors and used that subset as a discovery cohort. Every repertoire in the discovery cohort had been generated on one and the same sequencing platform. Both class I and class II loci were covered by HLA typing, at four-digit resolution. The number of donors typed differed by locus, with 629-630 for A, B, C, DRB1 and DQB1, roughly 520 for DQA1, approximately 570 for DPA1, and some 470 for DPB1. Roughly 5 DR-DQ haplotypes were treated as single units for association and clustering because of strong linkage in the cohort. On average, around 230,000 unique TCR beta nucleotide sequences were sequenced per donor among 300 to 500 genotyped donors of the cohort, with 15% to 20% of those sequences being non-productive. Beyond this particular receptor, the publication reports: Correlated functional status among segregating V segments might reflect linkage disequilibrium, but an unknown experimental factor could not be ruled out. Because counts were too low, fewer than 20 rarely observed V segments, including chromosome 9 orphons, were excluded from the earlier analysis of around 640 of the donors. In the study, around 150 TCR beta chains were listed as associated with cytomegalovirus. Broadly in line with IMGT annotations, most TCR beta V segments showed up in productive rearrangements about 87% or about 30% of the time in an earlier analysis of around 550 of the donors. A cluster of highly shared sequence variants was judged likely to represent a technical artifact of the sequencing pipeline. A further reported finding was that TCR beta sequences accurately predicted the HLA-A and HLA-B alleles for most subjects in the first cohort. Cytomegalovirus status was reported to be diagnosed by the classifier with high specificity and sensitivity in both the original and validation cohorts. Because HLA typing was missing for some donors at each locus, association tests included only the typed subset. An association between a missense DCLRE1C variant and V-gene and J-gene trimming of TCR beta chains was found in a later genetic analysis and replicated in an independent cohort. According to the authors, the approach could potentially be generalized to other disease states and immunological phenotypes. A later genetic analysis reported fewer N-insertions in productive TCRs among donors in an Asian-associated ancestry cluster than the roughly 690-donor mean. Some IMGT-functional V segments, including TRBV6-2 and TRBV6-3, could not be distinguished by the 87-base-pair reads and were therefore excluded. A few of the identified cytomegalovirus-associated TCR beta chains were confirmed in vitro to be specific for cytomegalovirus antigens. Across donors, most TCR sequences were observed very rarely, whereas some public TCRs were present in many individuals. The cohort was sequenced for TCR beta chains only, and without alpha or paired-chain data the features that could be detected were limited. In a later analysis, HLA-associated TCR beta chains were found to be more clonally expanded and to have lower generation probabilities than equally common non-associated chains. At a false discovery rate of 0.05, a later analysis linked 16,951 TCR beta sequences to specific HLA alleles. According to a later analysis, TCR association rates differed among HLA loci, with DRB1 alleles showing the most associated TCRs and HLA-C alleles showing the fewest. According to a later analysis, most CMV-associated TCR beta chains appeared to be HLA-restricted, and the HLA associations seemed to be driven largely by CMV exposure. The presence/absence analyses assumed that sequencing depth was roughly uniform across donors, and that assumption may not be true. Immune exposure information for the cohort was limited to CMV serostatus. When HLA alleles, especially DR and DQ, strongly co-occurred, attributing TCR associations to individual alleles was difficult. Several of the top co-occurrence clusters appeared to be linked to parvovirus B19, influenza, CMV and Epstein-Barr virus, according to a later analysis.

Taken from the germline V gene, the CDR1 and CDR2 loops are KGHSH and LQKENI. The CDR3 spans 14 residues, from the cysteine through the phenylalanine. The read is trimmed to its CDR3 DNA, 42 bases read in frame from base 1. V sheds 5 bases and J sheds 1 base, leaving 12 bases between their ends. Libraries were made using the immunoSEQ multiplex PCR assay. The multiplex PCR relied on a mix of 60 forward primers for TCR Vbeta segments and 13 reverse primers for TCR Jbeta segments. The CDR3 region of rearranged TCR beta genes was amplified from genomic DNA by a multiplex PCR assay. On the Illumina HiSeq System, the amplified TCR beta libraries were sequenced as 87-base-pair reads. As for how the authors treated the data: In a later analysis, tens of millions of unique TCR beta chains were counted across the roughly 610 repertoires, and some 10 million of these chains were shared by at least two donors. A nearest-neighbor algorithm error-corrected the raw reads and collapsed the reads into unique sequences, merging closely related sequences to remove PCR and sequencing errors. Alignment of CDR3 sequences to IMGT reference sequences was used to assign V, D and J gene segments. For a sequence to be retained, at least a six-nucleotide match to both a V gene segment and a J gene segment was required. Rearrangements were classified as productive when the CDR3 lacked stop codons and remained in frame with V and J, and all other rearrangements were classified as non-productive. CDR3 was defined according to IMGT convention as the region running from the second conserved V-encoded cysteine to the conserved J-encoded phenylalanine. The earlier analysis of a few hundred of the donors excluded sequences that lacked an unambiguous match to a single V gene segment. An earlier analysis of a few hundred of the donors called V segments functional above 56.7% productive rearrangements and segregating when the between-donor standard deviation exceeded 5%. A statistical classification framework was developed to diagnose cytomegalovirus status using the catalog of TCR beta chain sequences. In a later analysis, V and J genes were assigned by comparing TCR nucleotide sequences against IMGT/GENE-DB human TR gene sequences. A later analysis assigned CDR3 sequences and most-parsimonious VDJ recombination scenarios with the TCRdist pipeline. In a later analysis, every TCR beta chain was defined by the combination of its CDR3 amino acid sequence and its V-gene family, and reads without a unique V-gene family were dropped. A later analysis removed 550 to 650 highly shared, low-generation-probability nucleotide sequences to deal with suspected cross-contamination and a sequencing artifact. A later analysis calculated a clonal expansion index for each public chain from normalized within-repertoire ranks of inferred template counts. In a later analysis, generation probabilities were computed with a VDJ recombination model fitted to out-of-frame rearrangements, and the resulting probabilities were checked against IGoR. Hypergeometric tests were used in a later analysis to score TCR-TCR, TCR-HLA and TCR-CMV co-occurrence, with a repertoire-size bias correction applied to the TCR pairs. A later analysis estimated false discovery rates by permuting HLA or CMV assignments 20 times. In a later analysis, co-occurring TCRs were grouped using DBSCAN, with TCRdist sequence similarity added in when clustering inside HLA-allele-positive subsets. Co-occurrence clustering excluded repertoires with fewer than 30,000 or more than 120,000 public chains, plus five with anomalous nucleotide sharing. What TCRdb holds here is the immuneACCESS table cut down to in-frame rearrangements. Part of the clones is not present; checked against another copy, under half of the missing clones reflect an unresolved V gene, and the others are unexplained. V and J calls and clone size are given by that table; D and trimming were obtained from the DNA. This sample's clone table shows 150,000 or so clones. Approximately 1.5% of the sample lies in the top ten.

The cohort comprised several hundred healthy bone marrow donors. Cohort members were all nominally healthy when sampled, although unrecorded immune exposures were likely present. The donor was CMV seronegative and belonged to the group of 320 or so seronegative cohort members. A peripheral blood sample was provided by each donor, and peripheral blood mononuclear cells were used for TCR beta sequencing. Genomic DNA was extracted from the blood cell samples with the Qiagen DNeasy Blood Extraction Kit. This TCR derives from a woman aged 50 to 60 in good health and CMV-seronegative. The V and J segments used are TRBV18 and TRBJ2-7; TRBD1 is perhaps the D gene, given 6 matching bases. Specimen: PBMCs. The CDR3 is CASSETGPSYEQYF. The nucleotides are TGTGCCAGCTCAGAGACAGGTCCTTCCTACGAGCAGTACTTC.